This TCR beta chain was captured by sequencing in a study of T cell responses to AZD1222 COVID-19 vaccine (TCRdb year 2021). Background for the entire study: A total of 230 to 250 trial participants underwent TCR sequencing, of whom 200 to 220 received two doses of AZD1222 and approximately 25 received two doses of the MenACWY control vaccine. Trial participants were enrolled by age into subgroups of 18-55, 56-69 and 70-plus years, and roughly 150, 30 and 60 TCR-sequenced participants, respectively, were included in these subgroups.

Based on the germline V gene, the CDR1 and CDR2 sequences are MNHNS and SASEGT. V is cut by 2 bases and J by 0 bases, and the space between the germline ends is 8 bases. Including the terminal cysteine and phenylalanine, the CDR3 comprises 16 residues. CDR3 DNA only is kept here, 48 bases in frame from base 1. The table lists this clone with a count of one. The specificity of this receptor is unknown. No qualities accompany the bases; no much larger clone lies one base away. The CDR3 regions of human TCRbeta chains were analyzed by immunosequencing. Concerning the study's data processing: TCRs in the repertoires were compared against a reference library of SARS-CoV-2-specific TCRs that had been generated with the MIRA antigen-specificity platform. Breadth meant the fraction of unique TCRs that were SARS-CoV-2-associated, whereas depth meant the fraction of total T cells that were SARS-CoV-2-associated. Each spike-specific TCR was assigned to its reactive spike region and to a CD4 or CD8 class using the MIRA data. Log10-transformed breadth and depth values were compared by one-way ANOVA with Sidak's multiple comparisons tests. In its TCRdb copy, this immuneACCESS table keeps in-frame sequences only and misses some clones. Where compared with another copy, unresolved V genes explain less than half of these, and the others have no known cause. From that table come the V and J calls and clone size; the DNA was used to work out D and trimming. Counted in this sample were 200,000 or so clones; 75% to 90% of them appeared once. Clones ranked in the top ten supply about 3% of the sample.

The time point label for this specimen denotes: baseline before first vaccination. Explained via the paper, the treatment or condition label denotes: meningococcal conjugate vaccine given as trial control. Vaccinee samples were obtained from the UK trials COV001 and COV002, which included a single-blind randomized controlled phase 2/3 trial of AZD1222 (ChAdOx1 nCoV-19) in healthy adults. For TCRbeta chain sequencing, PBMC samples from trial participants were taken at day 0 and at day 28 after the second dose. The investigation overall reported the following: Participants were mostly white British, with more females than males. The authors suggested clonal diversity may have been underestimated. In the small 56-69-year group, the increase in depth fell short of significance, most likely because of low power. Because no day 14 peak-response samples were available, repertoires were characterized only after the peak T cell response. Conclusions about previously exposed vaccinees are limited, since just 5 or 6 AZD1222 recipients were seropositive for SARS-CoV-2 at baseline. A significant rise in spike-specific TCR breadth and depth was observed after two AZD1222 doses relative to day 0 and relative to MenACWY recipients. Vaccine-associated CD4 TCRs spanned the whole spike protein, with dominant responses in regions 160-218 and 743-854. Epitopes outside the regions mutated in the B.1.351 and B.1.1.7 variants were reportedly recognized by nearly half of the unique spike-specific TCRs.

The sequence joins TRBV6-1 to TRBJ1-6, with a weak D call of TRBD1 (6 bases match). Source: peripheral blood, taken on day 0 of MenACWY control vaccination. The TCR comes from an adult in good health. The CDR3 reads as follows: CASSETGSSYNSPLHF. The nucleotide sequence reads as follows: TGTGCCAGCAGTGAAACAGGGAGCTCCTATAATTCACCCCTCCACTTT.